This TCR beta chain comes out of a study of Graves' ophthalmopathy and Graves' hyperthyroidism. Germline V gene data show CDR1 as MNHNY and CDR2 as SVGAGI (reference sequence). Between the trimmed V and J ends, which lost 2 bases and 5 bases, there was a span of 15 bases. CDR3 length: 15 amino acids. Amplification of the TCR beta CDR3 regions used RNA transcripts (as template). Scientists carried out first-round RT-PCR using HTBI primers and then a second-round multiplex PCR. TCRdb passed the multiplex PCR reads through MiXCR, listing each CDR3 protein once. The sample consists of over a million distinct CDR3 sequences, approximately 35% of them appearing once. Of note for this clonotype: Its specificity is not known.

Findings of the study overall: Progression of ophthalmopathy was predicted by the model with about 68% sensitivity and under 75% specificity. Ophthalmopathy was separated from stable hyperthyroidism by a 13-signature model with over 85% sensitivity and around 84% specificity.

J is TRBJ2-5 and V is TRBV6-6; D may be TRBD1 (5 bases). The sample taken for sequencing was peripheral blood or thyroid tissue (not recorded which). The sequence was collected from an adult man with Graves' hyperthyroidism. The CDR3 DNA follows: TGTGCCAGCAGTTACGGGCAGGGAAATTGGGAGACCCAGTACTTC. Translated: CASSYGQGNWETQYF.